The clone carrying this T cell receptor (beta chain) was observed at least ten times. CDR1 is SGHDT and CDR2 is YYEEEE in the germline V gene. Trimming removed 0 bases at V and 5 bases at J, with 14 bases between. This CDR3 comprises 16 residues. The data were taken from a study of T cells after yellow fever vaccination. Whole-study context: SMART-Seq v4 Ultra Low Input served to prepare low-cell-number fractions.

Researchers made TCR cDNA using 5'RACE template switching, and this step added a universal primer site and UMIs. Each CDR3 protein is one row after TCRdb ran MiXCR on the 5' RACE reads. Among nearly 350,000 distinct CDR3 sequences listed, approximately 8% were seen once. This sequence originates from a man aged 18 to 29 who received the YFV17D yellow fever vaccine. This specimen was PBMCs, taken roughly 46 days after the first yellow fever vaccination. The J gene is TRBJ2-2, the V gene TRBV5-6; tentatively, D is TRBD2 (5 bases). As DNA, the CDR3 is TGTGCCAGCAGCTTGGAGCGGTCCCGTAGGACCGGGGAGCTGTTTTTT. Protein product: CASSLERSRRTGELFF.